This entry describes one TCR beta chain. This entry belongs to a study of PD-L1 blockade in urothelial cancer. As for the study in general: Patients with male sex and bladder-origin urothelial cancer accounted for about 85% of the roughly 30 enrolled.

This CDR3 comprises 14 residues. Germline CDR1 MNHNY, CDR2 SVGAGI (reference sequence). V lost 2 bases and J 2 bases, leaving 9 bases between the germline ends. Each PCR reaction had synthetic TCR analog templates spiked into it. Method: immunoSEQ multiplex PCR; TCRdb's copy keeps in-frame clones and lacks some. The sample holds fewer than 75,000 clones, 84% seen once. The chain carries TRBV6-6 and TRBJ1-2, with D unresolved. The TCR comes from a man between 70 and 80 years old with urothelial cancer. The specimen comprised PBMCs, sampled around atezolizumab (anti-PD-L1) treatment. CDR3 loop: CASSYSEFNYGYTF. CDR3 nucleotides: TGTGCCAGCAGTTACAGCGAATTCAACTATGGCTACACCTTC.